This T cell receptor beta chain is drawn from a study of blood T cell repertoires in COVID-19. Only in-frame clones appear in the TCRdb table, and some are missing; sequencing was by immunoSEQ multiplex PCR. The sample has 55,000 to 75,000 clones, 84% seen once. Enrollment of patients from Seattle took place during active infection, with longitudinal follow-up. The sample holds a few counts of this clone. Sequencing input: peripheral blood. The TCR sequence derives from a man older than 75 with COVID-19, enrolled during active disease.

CDR3 nucleotides: TGTGCCACCAGTGGGGAAGCGGCCTACGAGCAGTACTTC. Amino acid sequence: CATSGEAAYEQYF. V usage is TRBV24-1 and J usage is TRBJ2-7; weak D call: TRBD2 (5 bases). The CDR3 spans 13 residues. From germline, CDR1 is KGHDR and CDR2 SFDVKD. V lost 5 bases to trimming and J lost 2 bases, with 9 bases between them.